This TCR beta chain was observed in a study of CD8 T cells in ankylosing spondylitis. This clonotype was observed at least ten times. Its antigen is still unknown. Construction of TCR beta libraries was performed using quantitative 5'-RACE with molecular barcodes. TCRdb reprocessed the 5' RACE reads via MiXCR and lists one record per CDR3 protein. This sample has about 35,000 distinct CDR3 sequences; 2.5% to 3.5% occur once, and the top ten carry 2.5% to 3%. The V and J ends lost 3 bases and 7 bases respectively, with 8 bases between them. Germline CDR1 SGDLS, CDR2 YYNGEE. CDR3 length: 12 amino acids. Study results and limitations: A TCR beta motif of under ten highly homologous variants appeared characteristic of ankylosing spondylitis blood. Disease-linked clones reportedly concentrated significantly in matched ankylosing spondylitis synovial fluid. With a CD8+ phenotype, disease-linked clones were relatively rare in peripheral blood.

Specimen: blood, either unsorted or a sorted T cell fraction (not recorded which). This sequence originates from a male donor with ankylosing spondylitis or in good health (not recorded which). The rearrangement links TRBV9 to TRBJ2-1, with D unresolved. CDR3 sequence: CASSAQGNEQFF. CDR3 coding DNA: TGTGCCAGCAGCGCTCAAGGGAATGAGCAGTTCTTC.